This T cell receptor beta chain was retrieved from a study of shared clonotypes between healthy human individuals. Regarding the study as a whole: At large depth, rarefaction still showed sorted-subset sequencing to be incomplete.

The CDR3 extends over 12 amino acids. The V end was cut by 5 bases, the J end by 5 bases, with 10 bases between. Germline CDR1 reads MDHEN; CDR2 reads SYDVKM. Assay runs were performed at deep level. Sequenced by immunoSEQ multiplex PCR; TCRdb stores in-frame clones only, minus some. The top ten clones hold about 0.059% of a sample with more than 500,000 clones, about 96% of them seen once. As regards this clone: The antigen remains unidentified.

CD4+ cell separation produced CD45RA+ naive and CD45RA-negative memory subsets. V usage is TRBV28 and J usage is TRBJ2-7; TRBD1 is a possible D gene (5 bases). This sequence originates from a woman aged 25 to 39 in good health. Specimen: naive CD4+ T cells sorted from blood. Subset indicated: CD45RA+ positively selected. CDR3 protein: CASSVIRDEQYF. CDR3 sequence (DNA): TGTGCCAGCAGTGTGATCAGGGACGAGCAGTACTTC.